This T cell receptor beta chain was identified during a study of cytomegalovirus exposure and HLA in healthy donors. Study results and caveats: Among donors in an Asian-associated ancestry cluster, a later analysis reportedly found fewer N-insertions than the approximately 700-donor mean. A missense variant in DCLRE1C was later tied to TCR beta V- and J-gene trimming. TCR beta chains associated with HLA were, in a later analysis, more clonally expanded than equally common others. TCR beta sequences numbering more than 15,000 were associated with HLA alleles at 0.05 false discovery rate in a later analysis.

The CDR3 spans 10 residues. V gave up 8 bases and J gave up 7 bases, with 5 bases separating them. The germline gives CDR1 SEHNR, CDR2 FQNEAQ (reference sequence). Use of 60 Vbeta and 13 Jbeta primers characterized the PCR. The assay was immunoSEQ multiplex PCR, and TCRdb's table has in-frame clones only and misses some. The sample contains about 110,000 clones, around 76% of which appear only once. About this clone: Its antigen is as yet unknown.

Sequenced: PBMCs. This sequence was found in a man aged 18 to 29 in good health and CMV-seronegative. V and J are TRBV7-9 and TRBJ2-2; no clear D gene. The CDR3 bases are TGTGCCAGCCAAATCGGGGAGCTGTTTTTT. Its protein is CASQIGELFF.